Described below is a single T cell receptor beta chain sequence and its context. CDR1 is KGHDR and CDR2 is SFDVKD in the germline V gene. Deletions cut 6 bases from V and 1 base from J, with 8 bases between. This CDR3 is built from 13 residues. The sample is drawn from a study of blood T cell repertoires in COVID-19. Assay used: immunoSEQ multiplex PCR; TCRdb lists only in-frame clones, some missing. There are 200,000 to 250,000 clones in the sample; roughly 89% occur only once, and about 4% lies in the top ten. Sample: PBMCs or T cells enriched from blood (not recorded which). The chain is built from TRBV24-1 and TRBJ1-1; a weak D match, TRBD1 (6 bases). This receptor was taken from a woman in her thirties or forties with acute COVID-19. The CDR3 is CATSRTANTEAFF. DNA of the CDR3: TGTGCCACCAGTCGGACAGCGAACACTGAAGCTTTCTTT.